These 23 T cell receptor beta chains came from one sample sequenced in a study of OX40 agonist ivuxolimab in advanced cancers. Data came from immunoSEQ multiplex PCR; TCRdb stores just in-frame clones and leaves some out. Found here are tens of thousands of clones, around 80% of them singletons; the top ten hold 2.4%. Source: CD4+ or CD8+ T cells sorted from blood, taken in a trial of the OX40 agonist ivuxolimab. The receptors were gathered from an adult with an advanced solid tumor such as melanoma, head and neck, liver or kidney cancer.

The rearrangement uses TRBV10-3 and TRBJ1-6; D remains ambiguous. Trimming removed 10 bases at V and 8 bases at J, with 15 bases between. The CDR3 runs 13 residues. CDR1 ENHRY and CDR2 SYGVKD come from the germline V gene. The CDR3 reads CATLGDTHSPLHF. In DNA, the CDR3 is TGTGCCACCCTAGGTGACACTCATTCACCCCTCCACTTT.

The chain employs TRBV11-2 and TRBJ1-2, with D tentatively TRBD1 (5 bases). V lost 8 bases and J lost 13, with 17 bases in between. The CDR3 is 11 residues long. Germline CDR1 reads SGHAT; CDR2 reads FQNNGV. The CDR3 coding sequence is TGTGCCAGCTCCCGAGCAGGGACCCTCACCTTC. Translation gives CASSRAGTLTF. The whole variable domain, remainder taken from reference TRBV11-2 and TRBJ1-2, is EAGVAQSPRYKIIEKRQSVAFWCNPISGHATLYWYQQILGQGPKLLIQFQNNGVVDDSQLPKDRFSAERLKGVDSTLKIQPAKLEDSAVYLCASSRAGTLTFGSGTRLTVV.

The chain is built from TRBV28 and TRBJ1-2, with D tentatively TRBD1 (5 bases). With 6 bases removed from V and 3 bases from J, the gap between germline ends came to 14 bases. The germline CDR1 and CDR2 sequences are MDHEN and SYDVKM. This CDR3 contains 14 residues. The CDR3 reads CASRPGTWDYGYTF. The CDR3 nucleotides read TGTGCCAGCAGACCAGGGACGTGGGACTATGGCTACACCTTC.

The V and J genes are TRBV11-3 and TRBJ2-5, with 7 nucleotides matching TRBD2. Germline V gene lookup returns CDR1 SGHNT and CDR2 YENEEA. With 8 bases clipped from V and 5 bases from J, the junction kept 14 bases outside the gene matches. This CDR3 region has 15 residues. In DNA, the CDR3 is TGTGCCAGCTCAGAGGGCGGGAGCGTCTGGGAGACCCAGTACTTC. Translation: CASSEGGSVWETQYF.

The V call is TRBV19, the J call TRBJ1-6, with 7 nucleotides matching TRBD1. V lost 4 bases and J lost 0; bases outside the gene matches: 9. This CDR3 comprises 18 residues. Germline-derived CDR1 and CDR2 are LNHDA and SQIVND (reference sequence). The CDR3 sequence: CASSSGGQSSSYNSPLHF. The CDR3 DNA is TGTGCCAGTAGTAGTGGGGGACAGTCGAGCTCCTATAATTCACCCCTCCACTTT. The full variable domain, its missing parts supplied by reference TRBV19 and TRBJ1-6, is DGGITQSPKYLFRKEGQNVTLSCEQNLNHDAMYWYRQDPGQGLRLIYYSQIVNDFQKGDIAEGYSVSREKKESFPLTVTSAQKNPTAFYLCASSSGGQSSSYNSPLHFGNGTRLTVT.

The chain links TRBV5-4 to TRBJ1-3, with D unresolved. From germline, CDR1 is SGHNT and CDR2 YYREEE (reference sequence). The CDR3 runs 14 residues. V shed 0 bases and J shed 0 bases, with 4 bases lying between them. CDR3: CASSLENSGNTIYF. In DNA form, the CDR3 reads TGTGCCAGCAGCTTGGAGAACTCTGGAAACACCATATATTTT.

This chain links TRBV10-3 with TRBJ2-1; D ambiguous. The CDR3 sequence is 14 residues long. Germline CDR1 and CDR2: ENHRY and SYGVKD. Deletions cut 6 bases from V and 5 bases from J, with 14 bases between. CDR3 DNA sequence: TGTGCCATCAGCCCAGGCAACCGTGACAATGAGCAGTTCTTC. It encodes CAISPGNRDNEQFF.

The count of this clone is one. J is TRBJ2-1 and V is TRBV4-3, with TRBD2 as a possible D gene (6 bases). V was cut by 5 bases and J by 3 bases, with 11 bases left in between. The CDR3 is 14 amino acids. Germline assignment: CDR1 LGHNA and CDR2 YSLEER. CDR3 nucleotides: TGCGCCAGCAGCAGAGGGACTGACTACAATGAGCAGTTCTTC. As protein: CASSRGTDYNEQFF.

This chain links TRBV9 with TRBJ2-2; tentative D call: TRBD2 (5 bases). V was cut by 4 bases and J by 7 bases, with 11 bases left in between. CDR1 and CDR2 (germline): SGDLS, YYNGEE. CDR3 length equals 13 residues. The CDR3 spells CASSLQRGGELFF. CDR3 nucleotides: TGTGCCAGCAGCTTGCAACGGGGCGGGGAGCTGTTTTTT.

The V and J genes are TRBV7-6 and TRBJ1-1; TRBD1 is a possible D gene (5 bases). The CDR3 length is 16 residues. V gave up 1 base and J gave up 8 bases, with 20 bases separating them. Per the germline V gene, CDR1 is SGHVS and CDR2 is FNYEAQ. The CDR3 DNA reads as TGTGCCAGCAGCTTAGACGGACGAGAGGGACTAAGAGAAGCTTTCTTT. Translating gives CASSLDGREGLREAFF.

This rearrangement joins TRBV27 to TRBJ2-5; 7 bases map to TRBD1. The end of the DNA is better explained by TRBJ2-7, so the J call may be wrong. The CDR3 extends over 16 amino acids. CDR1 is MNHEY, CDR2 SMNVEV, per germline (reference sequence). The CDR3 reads CASSFGTGATLGEQYF. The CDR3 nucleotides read TGTGCCAGCAGTTTCGGCACAGGGGCCACACTGGGCGAGCAGTACTTC.

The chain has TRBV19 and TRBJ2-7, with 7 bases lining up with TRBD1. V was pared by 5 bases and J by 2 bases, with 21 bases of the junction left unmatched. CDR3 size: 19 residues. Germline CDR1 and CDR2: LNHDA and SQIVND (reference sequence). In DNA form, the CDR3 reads TGTGCCAGTAGTCCGGGTTTGTTTAGGATCGGGACAGAGACCTACGAGCAGTACTTC. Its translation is CASSPGLFRIGTETYEQYF.

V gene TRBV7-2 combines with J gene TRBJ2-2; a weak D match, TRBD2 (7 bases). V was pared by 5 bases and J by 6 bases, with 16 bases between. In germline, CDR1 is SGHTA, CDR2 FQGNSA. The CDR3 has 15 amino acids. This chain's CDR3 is CASSPAGRGAGELFF. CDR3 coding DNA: TGTGCCAGCAGCCCAGCTGGGAGGGGGGCCGGGGAGCTGTTTTTT.

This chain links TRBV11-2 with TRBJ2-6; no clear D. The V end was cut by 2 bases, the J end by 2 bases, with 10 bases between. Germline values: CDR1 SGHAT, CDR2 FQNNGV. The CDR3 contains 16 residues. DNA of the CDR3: TGTGCCAGCAGCTTAATCTATGGAACTGGGGCCAACGTCCTGACTTTC. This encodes CASSLIYGTGANVLTF. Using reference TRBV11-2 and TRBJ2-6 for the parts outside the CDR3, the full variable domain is EAGVAQSPRYKIIEKRQSVAFWCNPISGHATLYWYQQILGQGPKLLIQFQNNGVVDDSQLPKDRFSAERLKGVDSTLKIQPAKLEDSAVYLCASSLIYGTGANVLTFGAGSRLTVL.

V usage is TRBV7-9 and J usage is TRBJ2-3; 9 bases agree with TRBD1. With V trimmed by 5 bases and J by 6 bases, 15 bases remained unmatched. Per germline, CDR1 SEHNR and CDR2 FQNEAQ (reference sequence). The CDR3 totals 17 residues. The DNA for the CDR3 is TGTGCCAGCAGCCAACCACCGGGACAGGGTCCTTTGGATACGCAGTATTTT. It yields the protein CASSQPPGQGPLDTQYF.

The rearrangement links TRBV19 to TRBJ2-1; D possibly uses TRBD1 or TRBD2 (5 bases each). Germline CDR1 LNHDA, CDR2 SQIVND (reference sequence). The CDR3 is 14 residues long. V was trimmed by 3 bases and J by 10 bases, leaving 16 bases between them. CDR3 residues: CASSMAGTYGEQFF. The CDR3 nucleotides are TGTGCCAGTAGTATGGCAGGGACCTACGGGGAGCAGTTCTTC.

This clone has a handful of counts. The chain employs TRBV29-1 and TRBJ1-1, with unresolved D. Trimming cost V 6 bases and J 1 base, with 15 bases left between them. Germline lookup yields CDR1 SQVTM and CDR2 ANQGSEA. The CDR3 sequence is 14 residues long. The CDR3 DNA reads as TGCAGCGTGCTAACGAGTCATCCGAACACTGAAGCTTTCTTT. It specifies CSVLTSHPNTEAFF. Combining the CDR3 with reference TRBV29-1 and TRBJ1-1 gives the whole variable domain SAVISQKPSRDICQRGTSLTIQCQVDSQVTMMFWYRQQPGQSLTLIATANQGSEATYESGFVIDKFPISRPNLTFSTLTVSNMSPEDSSIYLCSVLTSHPNTEAFFGQGTRLTVV.

The CDR3 DNA reads as TGTGCCAGCACCCTCCCGTTTTCCTACGAGCAGTACTTC. Its protein product is CASTLPFSYEQYF. The J gene is TRBJ2-7, the V gene TRBV6-6; D remains ambiguous. The CDR3 is made up of 13 amino acids. Per germline, CDR1 MNHNY and CDR2 SVGAGI (reference sequence). Trimming took 7 bases from V and 1 from J, leaving 11 bases between them.

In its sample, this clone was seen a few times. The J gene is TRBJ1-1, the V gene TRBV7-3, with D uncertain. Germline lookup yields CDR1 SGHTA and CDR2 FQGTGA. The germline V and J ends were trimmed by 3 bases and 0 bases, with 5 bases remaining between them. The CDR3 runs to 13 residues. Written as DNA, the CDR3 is TGTGCCAGCAGCTTCCGGATGAACACTGAAGCTTTCTTT. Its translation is CASSFRMNTEAFF.

The CDR3 coding sequence is TGTGCCAGCAGCGTAGAACCCAGGCGGATCTCTGGAAACACCATATATTTT. Translated, it gives CASSVEPRRISGNTIYF. The chain is built from TRBV9 and TRBJ1-3; D not certain. The CDR3 has 17 residues. Germline V gene lookup returns CDR1 SGDLS and CDR2 YYNGEE. Trimming removed 0 bases from V and 0 bases from J, with 13 bases in between.

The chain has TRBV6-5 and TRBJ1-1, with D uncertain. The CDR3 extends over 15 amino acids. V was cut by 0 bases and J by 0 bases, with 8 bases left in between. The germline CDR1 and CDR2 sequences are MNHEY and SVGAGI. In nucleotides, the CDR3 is TGTGCCAGCAGTTACTCGCGGACTATGAACACTGAAGCTTTCTTT. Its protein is CASSYSRTMNTEAFF.

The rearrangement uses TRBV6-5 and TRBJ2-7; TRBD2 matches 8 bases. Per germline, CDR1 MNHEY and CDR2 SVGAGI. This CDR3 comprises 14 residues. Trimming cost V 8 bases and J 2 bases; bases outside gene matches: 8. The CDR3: CASSRGLGTYEQYF. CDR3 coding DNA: TGTGCCAGCTCCCGGGGACTAGGAACCTACGAGCAGTACTTC.

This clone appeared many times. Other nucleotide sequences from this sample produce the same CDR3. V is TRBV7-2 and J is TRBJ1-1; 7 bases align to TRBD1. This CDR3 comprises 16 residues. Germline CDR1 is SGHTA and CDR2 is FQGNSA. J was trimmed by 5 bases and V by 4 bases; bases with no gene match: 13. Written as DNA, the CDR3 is TGTGCCAGCAGCTCTCCGGGACAGCGTTTCGGGACTGAAGCTTTCTTT. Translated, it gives CASSSPGQRFGTEAFF.